Listed below are T cell receptor beta chains from one sample, sequenced in a study of T cells after posttransplantation cyclophosphamide. Clones were read by immunoSEQ multiplex PCR, and TCRdb kept only the in-frame ones, dropping some. The sample shows about 37,000 clones, none of them appearing just once. Sequenced: PBMCs. The receptors stem from a man aged 25 to 45 in good health and a related stem cell transplant donor. Both conserved end residues are part of each CDR3. The order of the fields is D gene, clone size, V gene, J gene, CDR3 length, CDR3 protein, CDR3 DNA. D genes are given only for firm matches. Size is omitted from some rows. Given values are once, few, many or a class for expanded clones.

D gene: -
clone size: many
V gene: TRBV4-3
J gene: TRBJ1-2
CDR3 length: 14
CDR3 protein: CASSPTGANYGYTF
CDR3 DNA: TGCGCCAGCAGCCCGACAGGAGCTAACTATGGCTACACCTTC

D gene: TRBD2
clone size: many
V gene: TRBV5-4
J gene: TRBJ2-1
CDR3 length: 18
CDR3 protein: CASSPSRGVLAGSGEQFF
CDR3 DNA: TGTGCCAGCAGCCCCTCCAGGGGTGTACTAGCGGGGTCGGGTGAGCAGTTCTTC

D gene: -
clone size: many
V gene: TRBV10-3
J gene: TRBJ1-2
CDR3 length: 13
CDR3 protein: CAISEGRNYGYTF
CDR3 DNA: TGTGCCATCAGTGAGGGTCGGAACTATGGCTACACCTTC

D gene: TRBD2
clone size: -
V gene: TRBV20-1
J gene: TRBJ2-1
CDR3 length: 11
CDR3 protein: CSAAGGSEQFF
CDR3 DNA: TGCAGTGCTGCGGGGGGTAGTGAGCAGTTCTTC

D gene: TRBD1
clone size: many
V gene: TRBV2
J gene: TRBJ2-5
CDR3 length: 14
CDR3 protein: CASRVYRGQETQYF
CDR3 DNA: TGTGCCAGCAGGGTATACAGGGGGCAAGAGACCCAGTACTTC

D gene: -
clone size: many
V gene: TRBV12-3/TRBV12-4
J gene: TRBJ2-7
CDR3 length: 12
CDR3 protein: CASKGSSYEQYF
CDR3 DNA: TGTGCCAGCAAGGGGAGCTCCTACGAGCAGTACTTC

D gene: -
clone size: many
V gene: TRBV5-1
J gene: TRBJ2-7
CDR3 length: 16
CDR3 protein: CASSLTVGTASYEQYF
CDR3 DNA: TGCGCCAGCAGCTTAACAGTCGGGACTGCCTCCTACGAGCAGTACTTC

D gene: -
clone size: many
V gene: TRBV28
J gene: TRBJ2-7
CDR3 length: 13
CDR3 protein: CASRQGPSYEQYF
CDR3 DNA: TGTGCCAGCAGACAGGGTCCATCCTACGAGCAGTACTTC

D gene: -
clone size: many
V gene: TRBV5-1
J gene: TRBJ2-1
CDR3 length: 12
CDR3 protein: CASSSLTNEQFF
CDR3 DNA: TGCGCCAGCAGCAGCTTAACCAATGAGCAGTTCTTC

D gene: -
clone size: few
V gene: TRBV13
J gene: TRBJ2-5
CDR3 length: 13
CDR3 protein: CASSLETQETQYF
CDR3 DNA: TGTGCCAGCAGCTTAGAGACACAAGAGACCCAGTACTTC

D gene: -
clone size: many
V gene: TRBV5-6
J gene: TRBJ2-3
CDR3 length: 13
CDR3 protein: CASSFHLADTQYF
CDR3 DNA: TGTGCCAGCAGCTTCCACTTGGCAGATACGCAGTATTTT

D gene: TRBD1
clone size: few
V gene: TRBV29-1
J gene: TRBJ2-7
CDR3 length: 13
CDR3 protein: CSGGTGAIHEQYF
CDR3 DNA: TGCAGCGGAGGGACAGGGGCTATACACGAGCAGTACTTC

D gene: -
clone size: many
V gene: TRBV28
J gene: TRBJ2-7
CDR3 length: 14
CDR3 protein: CASSFGVEGYEQYF
CDR3 DNA: TGTGCCAGCAGTTTTGGAGTGGAGGGTTACGAGCAGTACTTC

D gene: -
clone size: few
V gene: TRBV9
J gene: TRBJ2-2
CDR3 length: 20
CDR3 protein: CASSVGGIGQSPTNTGELFF
CDR3 DNA: TGTGCCAGCAGCGTAGGGGGAATTGGACAGTCCCCAACTAACACCGGGGAGCTGTTTTTT

D gene: TRBD1
clone size: many
V gene: TRBV6-5
J gene: TRBJ1-2
CDR3 length: 15
CDR3 protein: CASSVRVGTGYGYTF
CDR3 DNA: TGTGCCAGCAGTGTTCGGGTGGGGACAGGCTATGGCTACACCTTC

D gene: -
clone size: -
V gene: TRBV5-1
J gene: TRBJ2-7
CDR3 length: 14
CDR3 protein: CASSLPGVRGEQYF
CDR3 DNA: TGCGCCAGCAGCTTACCGGGGGTTCGAGGCGAGCAGTACTTC

D gene: TRBD1
clone size: many
V gene: TRBV19
J gene: TRBJ1-6
CDR3 length: 16
CDR3 protein: CASSSAAGTANSPLHF
CDR3 DNA: TGTGCCAGTAGCTCAGCCGCCGGGACAGCGAATTCACCCCTCCACTTT

D gene: -
clone size: many
V gene: TRBV5-8
J gene: TRBJ2-7
CDR3 length: 14
CDR3 protein: CASSSRTPLYEQYF
CDR3 DNA: TGTGCCAGCAGCTCCAGGACACCACTATACGAGCAGTACTTC

D gene: -
clone size: -
V gene: TRBV5-1
J gene: TRBJ2-5
CDR3 length: 15
CDR3 protein: CASSPRDTEGETQYF
CDR3 DNA: TGCGCCAGCAGCCCGAGGGACACGGAGGGAGAGACCCAGTACTTC

D gene: -
clone size: few
V gene: TRBV7-2
J gene: TRBJ2-3
CDR3 length: 17
CDR3 protein: CASSLVMPVTSTDTQYF
CDR3 DNA: TGTGCCAGCAGCTTAGTGATGCCCGTCACTAGCACAGATACGCAGTATTTT

D gene: -
clone size: few
V gene: TRBV7-2
J gene: TRBJ1-2
CDR3 length: 14
CDR3 protein: CASSPPGRVSGYTF
CDR3 DNA: TGTGCCAGCAGCCCTCCCGGCAGGGTCTCTGGCTACACCTTC

D gene: TRBD1
clone size: few
V gene: TRBV9
J gene: TRBJ1-1
CDR3 length: 17
CDR3 protein: CASSVYRGGNMNTEAFF
CDR3 DNA: TGTGCCAGCAGCGTCTACAGGGGTGGCAATATGAACACTGAAGCTTTCTTT

D gene: TRBD1
clone size: many
V gene: TRBV10-3
J gene: TRBJ1-1
CDR3 length: 17
CDR3 protein: CAISEGQGYFMNTEAFF
CDR3 DNA: TGTGCCATCAGTGAGGGACAGGGCTACTTCATGAACACTGAAGCTTTCTTT

D gene: -
clone size: few
V gene: TRBV18
J gene: TRBJ1-5
CDR3 length: 17
CDR3 protein: CASSPLGGGSSNQPQHF
CDR3 DNA: TGTGCCAGCTCACCATTAGGGGGGGGGTCCAGCAATCAGCCCCAGCATTTT